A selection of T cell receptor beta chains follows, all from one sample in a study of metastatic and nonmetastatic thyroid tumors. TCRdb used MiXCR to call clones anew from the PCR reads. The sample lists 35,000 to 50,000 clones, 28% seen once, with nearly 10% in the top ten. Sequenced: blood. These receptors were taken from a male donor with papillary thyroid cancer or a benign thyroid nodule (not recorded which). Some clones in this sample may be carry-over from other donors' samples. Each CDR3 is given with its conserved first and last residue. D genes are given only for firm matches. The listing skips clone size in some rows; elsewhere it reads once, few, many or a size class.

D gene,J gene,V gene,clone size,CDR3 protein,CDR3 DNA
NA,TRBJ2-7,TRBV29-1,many,CSVEGGAGQYF,TGCAGCGTTGAAGGGGGCGCCGGTCAGTACTTC
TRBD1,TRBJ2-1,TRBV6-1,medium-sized,CASKGQWDEQFF,TGTGCCAGCAAGGGACAGTGGGATGAGCAGTTCTTC
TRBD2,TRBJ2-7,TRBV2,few,CASGRGEVWVYEQYF,TGTGCCAGCGGGAGGGGAGAAGTATGGGTCTACGAGCAGTACTTC
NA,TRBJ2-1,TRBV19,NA,CASSNGYNEQFF,TGTGCCAGTAGTAACGGCTACAATGAGCAGTTCTTC
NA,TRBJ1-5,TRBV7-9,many,CASSNSNQPQHF,TGTGCCAGCAGCAATAGCAATCAGCCCCAGCATTTT
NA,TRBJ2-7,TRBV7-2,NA,CASSLAPLGEQYF,TGTGCCAGCAGCTTAGCCCCACTTGGGGAGCAGTACTTC
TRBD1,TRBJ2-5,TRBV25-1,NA,CASSVGTGARETQYF,TGTGCCAGCAGCGTCGGGACAGGGGCTCGCGAGACCCAGTACTTC
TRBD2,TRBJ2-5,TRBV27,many,CASSSRLAGGKETQYF,TGTGCCAGCAGTTCAAGACTAGCGGGAGGGAAAGAGACCCAGTACTTC
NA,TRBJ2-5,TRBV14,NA,CASSQETQYF,TGTGCCAGCAGCCAAGAGACCCAGTACTTC
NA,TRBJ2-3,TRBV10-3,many,CAISESGPTDTQYF,TGTGCCATCAGTGAGTCTGGCCCCACAGATACGCAGTATTTT
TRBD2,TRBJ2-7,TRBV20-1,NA,CSATSGTDGSYEQYF,TGCAGTGCTACTAGCGGGACCGACGGCTCCTACGAGCAGTACTTC
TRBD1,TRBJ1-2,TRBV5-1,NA,CASSFTGQTNYGYTF,TGCGCCAGCAGCTTTACGGGACAGACTAACTATGGCTACACCTTC
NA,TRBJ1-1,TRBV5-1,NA,CASRDGITANTEAFF,TGCGCCAGCAGGGACGGTATAACAGCTAACACTGAAGCTTTCTTT
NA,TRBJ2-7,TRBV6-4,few,CARFLRCHKSYEQYF,TGTGCCAGGTTCTTAAGATGTCACAAATCCTACGAGCAGTACTTC
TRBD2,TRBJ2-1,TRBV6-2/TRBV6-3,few,CASAASGTREQFF,TGTGCAAGCGCGGCTAGCGGGACTCGTGAGCAGTTCTTC
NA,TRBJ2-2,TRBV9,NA,CASSVLQTGELFF,TGTGCCAGCAGCGTACTCCAAACCGGGGAGCTGTTTTTT
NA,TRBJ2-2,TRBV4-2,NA,CASSPGRSGGTGELFF,TGTGCCAGCAGCCCCGGCCGGTCGGGCGGCACCGGGGAGCTGTTTTTT
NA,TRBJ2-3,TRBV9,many,CASSESGSGHTDTQYF,TGTGCCAGCAGCGAGTCTGGCAGCGGACACACAGATACGCAGTATTTT
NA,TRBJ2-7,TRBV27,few,CASSLSGVVGNEQYF,TGTGCCAGCAGTTTATCCGGGGTGGTCGGTAACGAGCAGTACTTC
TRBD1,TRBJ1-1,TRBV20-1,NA,CSAISEYRGEGTEAFF,TGCAGTGCTATCAGCGAATACAGGGGGGAGGGCACTGAAGCTTTCTTT
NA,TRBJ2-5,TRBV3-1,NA,CASCQTKETQYF,TGTGCAAGCTGCCAGACCAAAGAGACCCAGTACTTC
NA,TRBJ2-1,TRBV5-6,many,CASSLRGGLTYNEQFF,TGTGCCAGCAGCTTGAGGGGGGGGCTAACCTACAATGAGCAGTTCTTC
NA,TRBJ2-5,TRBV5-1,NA,CASSGTPGGGGAGETQYF,TGCGCCAGCAGCGGAACCCCGGGGGGAGGGGGCGCCGGAGAGACCCAGTACTTC
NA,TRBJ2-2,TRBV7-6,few,CASIPVDTGRGPVDLFF,TGTGCCAGCATCCCAGTGGACACAGGGCGGGGTCCCGTGGATCTGTTTTTT
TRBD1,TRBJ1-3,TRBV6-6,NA,CASSYTCGTAGNTIYF,TGTGCCAGCAGTTACACTTGCGGGACAGCTGGAAACACCATATATTTT
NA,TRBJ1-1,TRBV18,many,CASSVTIQGHTEAFF,TGTGCCAGCTCAGTCACGATACAGGGCCACACTGAAGCTTTCTTT
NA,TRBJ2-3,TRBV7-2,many,CASSLRLASTDTQYF,TGTGCCAGCAGCTTACGACTGGCGAGCACAGATACGCAGTATTTT
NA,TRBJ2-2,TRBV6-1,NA,CASLPGSVKSGDLFF,TGTGCCAGCCTGCCGGGGTCAGTTAAGTCCGGGGATCTGTTTTTT
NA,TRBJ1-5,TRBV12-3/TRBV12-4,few,CANSLGINQPQHF,TGTGCCAACAGTTTAGGTATCAATCAGCCCCAGCATTTT
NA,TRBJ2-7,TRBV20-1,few,CSARDATVYEQYF,TGCAGTGCTAGAGACGCGACAGTCTACGAGCAGTACTTC
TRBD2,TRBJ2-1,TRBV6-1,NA,CASSEAVREHFF,TGTGCCAGCAGTGAAGCAGTGCGGGAGCATTTCTTC
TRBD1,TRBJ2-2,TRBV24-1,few,CATSDPRQGVTGDLFF,TGTGCCACCAGTGACCCCCGACAGGGTGTGACCGGCGATCTGTTTTTT
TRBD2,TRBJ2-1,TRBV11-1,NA,CASSLVGLAGGHEQFF,TGTGCCAGCAGCTTAGTTGGACTAGCGGGAGGACACGAGCAGTTCTTC
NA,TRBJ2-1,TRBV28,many,CASGSPLGGNEQFF,TGTGCCAGCGGATCACCACTGGGGGGCAATGAGCAGTTCTTC
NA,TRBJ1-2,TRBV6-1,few,CASTDPGLREVYTF,TGTGCCAGCACCGATCCGGGGTTGCGGGAGGTCTACACCTTC
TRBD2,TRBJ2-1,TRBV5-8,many,CASTSLALAGGEQFF,TGTGCCAGCACCTCGTTGGCGTTAGCGGGAGGTGAGCAGTTCTTC
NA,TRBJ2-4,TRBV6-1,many,CASSEGWGSDIQYF,TGTGCCAGCAGTGAAGGGTGGGGCTCAGACATTCAGTACTTC
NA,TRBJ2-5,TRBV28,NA,CASSKQVLETQYF,TGTGCTAGCAGTAAACAGGTTTTGGAGACCCAGTACTTC